This T cell receptor beta chain was identified in a study of shared clonotypes between healthy human individuals (dated by TCRdb to the early 2020s). Context from the whole study: The cohort comprised a couple of women and a few men aged 18 to 49 years. For each donor, CD4 naive and CD4 memory were each given three plates, CD8 naive was given two plates, and CD8 memory was given one plate. Blood TCR repertoires of about five healthy adults were deeply sequenced to estimate repertoire size and the extent of clonotype sharing between individuals. Different laboratories and diverse techniques were used to prepare libraries and sequence TCR repertoires, to increase sequencing depth and limit assay-specific biases. Each donor's leukapheresis produced roughly between roughly 0.85 and 9.5 billion PBMCs. Study-wide conclusions, independent of this receptor: Across several donors, approximately 4.9% of naive CD4, 3.5% of naive CD8, 2.3% of memory CD4, and 0.4% of memory CD8 clonotypes were shared. The genetic and exposure-history diversity represented was limited by the small number of donors. Compared with non-shared clonotypes, clonotypes shared by all four sorted-subset donors had higher generation probabilities. Based on pairwise subsampling, the degree of clonotype sharing among donors was expected to be affected by sequencing depth. Sampling was restricted to blood, and TCR repertoires in tissue are likely to differ from TCR repertoires in blood. Estimated clonotype richness was generally larger for naive than for memory subsets. Incomplete sequencing was indicated by rarefaction of sorted-subset datasets, despite the large sequencing depth.

Comments on this clone: Its target antigen remains unknown. Per-base qualities were not stored, and no clone one base away is much larger.

Sequences MNHEY (CDR1) and SMNVEV (CDR2) are obtained from the germline V gene (reference sequence). The junction shows trimming of 2 bases on V and 2 bases on J, and the gene matches do not reach 5 bases of it. Including cysteine and phenylalanine, the CDR3 has 15 amino acids. Only the CDR3 region is kept as DNA, spanning 45 bases read in frame from base 1. The donors were healthy, HIV-negative adults with no recently reported acute infections or vaccinations. All donors were Caucasian adults living in Nashville, Tennessee, USA. CD4+ T cells were enriched by magnetic negative selection; naive cells were then positively selected on CD45RA, and the negative fraction formed the memory subset. Blood was collected by leukapheresis, and PBMCs were isolated by Ficoll-Histopaque density gradient centrifugation and then cryopreserved in liquid nitrogen vapor phase. Analytical flow cytometry was used to check the purity and quantity of every magnetically sorted T cell population. Genomic DNA was isolated from each sorted fraction and quantified by UV absorbance on a Nanodrop 2000c.

Using the deep immunoSEQ assay, multiplex PCR amplified TCR CDR3 regions from genomic DNA. Genomic DNA extracted from each cell subset was distributed evenly over all wells of several immunoSEQ 96-well plates, and each plate served as one replicate. For sorted subsets, each replicate PCR was loaded with about 0.2 ug genomic DNA, equivalent to some 31,000 T cell genomes. Purified libraries were quantified with a Qubit 3.0 fluorometer, sized on a Bioanalyzer 2100, and re-quantified with the KAPA Library Quantification kit. Every immunoSEQ 96-well plate was sequenced on a dedicated single-read 150-cycle Illumina NextSeq 550 flow cell. The study's own analysis went as follows. Because the immunoSEQ output included only junctional sequences and no quality scores, the filtering could not be the same as the filtering used for full-length reads. To assign V/J genes and CDR3, sequences were annotated using PyIR, a Python wrapper for IgBLAST v1.9, with IMGT germline references. Reads were removed for weak V/J assignments (E-value above 1e-6), missing CDR3, stop codons, out-of-frame junctions, or ambiguous translated residues. A V3J clonotype was defined by an identical inferred V gene, J gene, and CDR3 amino acid sequence. To compute the percentage overlap between repertoires, the number of shared unique clonotypes was divided by the size of the smaller repertoire. RTK rarefaction, the Chao1 estimator, and Recon v2.1 estimates of unobserved clonotypes were used to assess repertoire richness. Generation probabilities for all TCRbeta clonotypes obtained by the gDNA method from a few donors were computed using OLGA. Drawn from immuneACCESS, this table holds only the in-frame rearrangements with V and J called that TCRdb kept. Clones are partly lost; checked studies trace under half to an unresolved V gene and leave the rest unexplained. Clonal size and the V and J genes are those of that table, whereas D and trimming came from the DNA. Across this sample there are over a million clones, with around 97% seen only once. The ten largest account for 1.2% of the sample.

The chain links TRBV27 with TRBJ2-7; 8 bases in between match TRBD1. The sequencing input was naive CD4+ T cells sorted from blood. The intended sense of this specimen's cell subset or site label: CD45RA+ positively selected. This TCR was sampled from a man aged 30-40 years in good health. The DNA sequence reads TGTGCCAGCAGTTTAGGGGACAGGAGGACCTACGAGCAGTACTTC. Translation gives CASSLGDRRTYEQYF.